This is a list of T cell receptor beta chains from one sample in a study of monozygotic twins with inflammatory bowel disease. TCRdb processed the 5' RACE reads again and assigns one entry to each CDR3 protein, with no DNA. With some 400,000 distinct CDR3 sequences in the sample, the ten largest clones hold 2% to 3%. Sequencing was carried out using blood. These receptors all stem from a human donor with ulcerative colitis or Crohn's disease, or a healthy co-twin of an affected twin (not recorded which). CDR3s include the opening cysteine and the closing phenylalanine or tryptophan. The order of the fields is V gene, J gene, CDR3 protein.

TRBV5-1	TRBJ2-1	CASSPGQGGISYNEQFF
TRBV18	TRBJ2-4	CASSVDSKNIQYF
TRBV6-1	TRBJ1-1	CASNLQGSGTEAFF
TRBV30	TRBJ1-1	CAWSVRAFGAFF
TRBV19	TRBJ1-3	CASRPTGAAGNTIYF
TRBV27	TRBJ2-7	CASSTTSGRTPGEQYF
TRBV5-6	TRBJ2-7	CASSLQYEQYF
TRBV27	TRBJ2-7	CASSPSGTVSSYEQYF
TRBV5-1	TRBJ2-1	CASSLGLAGGPNEQFF
TRBV7-9	TRBJ2-3	CASSLVPRAADTQYF
TRBV12-3/TRBV12-4	TRBJ2-3	CASSPRQTIDGDTQYF
TRBV6-2/TRBV6-3	TRBJ2-1	CASSYPTDREGEEQFF
TRBV14	TRBJ2-7	CASSQLSRAYEQYF
TRBV5-1	TRBJ1-4	CASTTGRTGANEKLFF
TRBV4-1	TRBJ2-2	CASSSGGAGGSNTGELFF
TRBV3-1	TRBJ2-1	CASSRGRTGNEQFF
TRBV2	TRBJ2-3	CASSWTSGVVTDTQYF
TRBV5-6	TRBJ1-1	CASSLQPGAAFF
TRBV5-1	TRBJ2-6	CASSQLTGQGGRASGANVLTF
TRBV10-3	TRBJ2-7	CAIRGTASYEQYF
TRBV15	TRBJ1-3	CATSREASAISGNTIYF
TRBV3-1	TRBJ2-3	CASSLVKFEQYF
TRBV20-1	TRBJ2-5	CSARGGTGLETQYF
TRBV6-5	TRBJ2-3	CASSDRLSGGTDTQYF
TRBV6-1	TRBJ1-2	CASSDRQGGKYGYTF
TRBV10-3	TRBJ2-7	CAISTDLFTYEQYF
TRBV12-3/TRBV12-4	TRBJ2-7	CASSAGLPGEQYF
TRBV9	TRBJ2-2	CASSVARTSGSEKTGELFF
TRBV20-1	TRBJ1-1	CSARDRDTPRTEAFF
TRBV6-2/TRBV6-3	TRBJ1-1	CASSYGSGYGTEAFF
TRBV4-3	TRBJ2-5	CASSQLAYQETQYF
TRBV6-1	TRBJ2-6	CASRKFSTGSGANVLTF
TRBV5-1	TRBJ1-4	CASSLVGWTNEKLFF
TRBV18	TRBJ2-7	CASSPPTQAYEQYF
TRBV29-1	TRBJ2-1	CSVEEEQGPDNEQFF
TRBV6-1	TRBJ2-7	CASSTPRGTSYEQYF
TRBV19	TRBJ2-7	CASSGGLYEQYF
TRBV19	TRBJ1-2	CASSMERGPYGYTF
TRBV5-1	TRBJ2-7	CASSPGLAGAIYEQYF
TRBV28	TRBJ2-6	CAGQGWPGANVLTF
TRBV5-1	TRBJ1-2	CASSLTAVDYGYTF
TRBV7-3	TRBJ2-3	CASSDRPGDAQYF
TRBV24-1	TRBJ2-3	CATSDFSTDTQYF
TRBV4-3	TRBJ2-7	CASSQDGAGQGTHEQYF
TRBV7-2	TRBJ1-3	CASSPSQGTLGGNTIYF
TRBV2	TRBJ2-3	CASSDLDAPTDTQYF
TRBV25-1	TRBJ1-2	CASSARTGDFYGYTF
TRBV24-1	TRBJ2-1	CATSDPASSYNEQFF
TRBV20-1	TRBJ2-2	CSAQSRDRDGELFF
TRBV7-9	TRBJ1-5	CASSRYSNQPQHF
TRBV20-1	TRBJ2-7	CSARITYEQYF
TRBV5-1	TRBJ1-4	CASSQQVSPTNEKLFF
TRBV5-1	TRBJ2-7	CATSALAEAYEQYF
TRBV7-9	TRBJ2-1	CASRDRGSYNEQFF